Below, one T cell receptor beta chain is given with its context. This record belongs to a study of control samples from healthy donors and cancer patients. Libraries were prepared by immunoSEQ multiplex PCR; TCRdb keeps only in-frame clonotypes and omits some of them. The table shows around 75,000 clones, with about 80% occurring only once. Sequencing was carried out using blood. The source is a man aged 45-65 years in good health.

CDR3 region: CATSDNTGYTQYF. CDR3 bases: TGTGCCACCAGTGATAACACAGGATATACGCAGTATTTT. This chain joins TRBV24-1 and TRBJ2-3; tentative D call: TRBD1 (5 bases). Trimming stripped 3 bases from V and 7 bases from J, with 10 bases between. This CDR3 has 13 amino acids. Germline values: CDR1 KGHDR, CDR2 SFDVKD.